This note documents a single T cell receptor beta chain sequence. The antigen is not known. Sequenced by immunoSEQ multiplex PCR; TCRdb stores in-frame clones only, minus some. The sample consists of about 94,000 clones, 90% to 95% of them appearing once. This specimen belongs to a study of graft-versus-host responses after intestinal transplantation. Germline CDR1 LNHNV, CDR2 YYDKDF (reference sequence). V gave up 5 bases and J gave up 4 bases; unmatched junction bases: 15. This CDR3 contains 17 residues. The TCR originated in a human donor who received an intestinal transplant. The chain links TRBV15 to TRBJ2-5, with 8 bases lining up with TRBD1. Sequences were derived from unstimulated CD8+ T cells sorted from spleen or lymph node cells, sampled before intestinal transplant. The CDR3 DNA is TGTGCCACCAGCGGCCCGATACAGGGGGAGTTTCGAGAGACCCAGTACTTC. Translation gives CATSGPIQGEFRETQYF. Looking up the rest from reference TRBV15 and TRBJ2-5 gives the full variable domain: DAMVIQNPRYQVTQFGKPVTLSCSQTLNHNVMYWYQQKSSQAPKLLFHYYDKDFNNEADTPDNFQSRRPNTSFCFLDIRSPGLGDTAMYLCATSGPIQGEFRETQYFGPGTRLLVL.